The sample holds a few counts of the clone carrying this T cell receptor (beta chain). Repertoires were generated with immunoSEQ multiplex PCR, while TCRdb's copy carries only in-frame clones and drops some. Found here are about 280,000 clones, 90% of them singletons; the top ten hold 1.5% to 2%. The sample comes from a study of blood T cell repertoires in COVID-19. Study background: Nucleic acid was either cDNA or gDNA, and it came from T cells, B-cell-depleted T cells, or PBMCs.

V was clipped by 1 base and J by 4 bases, with 12 bases between them. This CDR3 spans 16 amino acids. Germline CDR1 and CDR2: SGHRS and YFSETQ. The cohort comprised adults aged 18 to 89 years residing in approximately 25 US areas. Assignments of participants to cohorts depended upon their own reported clinical history. The gene calls are TRBV5-1 and TRBJ1-6, with D possibly being TRBD1 (6 bases). This TCR was recovered from a woman aged 18 to 35 with acute COVID-19. The sequencing input was PBMCs or T cells enriched from blood (not recorded which). CDR3 sequence (DNA): TGCGCCAGCAGCTTGAGCGGACAGAGATATAATTCACCCCTCCACTTT. It yields the protein CASSLSGQRYNSPLHF.